A selection of T cell receptor beta chains follows, all from one sample in a study of blood T cell repertoires in COVID-19. Sequencing was performed with immunoSEQ multiplex PCR; in TCRdb, only in-frame clones are kept and a portion is missing. The sample includes over 200,000 clones, around 82% seen only once; the top ten take under 3%. The sequencing sample was made of peripheral blood. These receptors were obtained from a woman aged 35 to 49 with active or convalescent COVID-19. Both conserved end residues are trimmed from each CDR3. D genes are given only for firm matches.

j_call | d_call | v_call | cdr3_aa
TRBJ2-5 | - | TRBV12-2 | ASRLGFIGTSGKYFQETQY
TRBJ2-3 | - | TRBV29-1 | SVTPLGSYITDTQY
TRBJ2-7 | - | TRBV7-9 | ASSQGTSGDEQY
TRBJ2-1 | TRBD2 | TRBV7-2 | ASSWASGGGNEQF
TRBJ1-2 | - | TRBV23-1 | ASRVKQGPGYT
TRBJ2-7 | - | TRBV27 | ASSFGIPYEQY
TRBJ2-5 | TRBD2 | TRBV3-1/TRBV3-2 | ASSLSSGRETQY
TRBJ1-3 | - | TRBV30 | AWSFETWGNTIY
TRBJ2-7 | TRBD1 | TRBV30 | AWSGQGALEGEQY
TRBJ2-2 | TRBD2 | TRBV9 | ASSVGLAGPTGELF
TRBJ1-2 | TRBD1 | TRBV28 | ASSLKAGGGYGYT
TRBJ2-7 | TRBD2 | TRBV18 | ASSPGTGGYEQY
TRBJ1-5 | - | TRBV21-1 | ASSKVDGLGGHYNQPQH
TRBJ2-2 | TRBD2 | TRBV5-1 | ATKLAGGPSGELF
TRBJ2-3 | TRBD1 | TRBV10-2 | ASSDTGRGRGDTQY
TRBJ1-2 | - | TRBV7-2 | ASSQLRGDYGYT
TRBJ1-1 | - | TRBV11-2 | ASSIRQNEAF
TRBJ2-1 | - | TRBV19 | ASSENSYNEQF